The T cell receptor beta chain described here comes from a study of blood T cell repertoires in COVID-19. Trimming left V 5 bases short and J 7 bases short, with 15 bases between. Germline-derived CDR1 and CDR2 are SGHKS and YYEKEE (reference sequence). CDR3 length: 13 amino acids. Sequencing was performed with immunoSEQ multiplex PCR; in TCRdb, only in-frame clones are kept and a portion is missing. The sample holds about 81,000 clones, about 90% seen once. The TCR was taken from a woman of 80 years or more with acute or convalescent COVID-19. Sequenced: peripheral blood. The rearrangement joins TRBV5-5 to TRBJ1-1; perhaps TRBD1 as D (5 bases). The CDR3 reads CASRLQGGDEAFF. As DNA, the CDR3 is TGTGCCAGCAGGCTGCAGGGAGGGGATGAAGCTTTCTTT.